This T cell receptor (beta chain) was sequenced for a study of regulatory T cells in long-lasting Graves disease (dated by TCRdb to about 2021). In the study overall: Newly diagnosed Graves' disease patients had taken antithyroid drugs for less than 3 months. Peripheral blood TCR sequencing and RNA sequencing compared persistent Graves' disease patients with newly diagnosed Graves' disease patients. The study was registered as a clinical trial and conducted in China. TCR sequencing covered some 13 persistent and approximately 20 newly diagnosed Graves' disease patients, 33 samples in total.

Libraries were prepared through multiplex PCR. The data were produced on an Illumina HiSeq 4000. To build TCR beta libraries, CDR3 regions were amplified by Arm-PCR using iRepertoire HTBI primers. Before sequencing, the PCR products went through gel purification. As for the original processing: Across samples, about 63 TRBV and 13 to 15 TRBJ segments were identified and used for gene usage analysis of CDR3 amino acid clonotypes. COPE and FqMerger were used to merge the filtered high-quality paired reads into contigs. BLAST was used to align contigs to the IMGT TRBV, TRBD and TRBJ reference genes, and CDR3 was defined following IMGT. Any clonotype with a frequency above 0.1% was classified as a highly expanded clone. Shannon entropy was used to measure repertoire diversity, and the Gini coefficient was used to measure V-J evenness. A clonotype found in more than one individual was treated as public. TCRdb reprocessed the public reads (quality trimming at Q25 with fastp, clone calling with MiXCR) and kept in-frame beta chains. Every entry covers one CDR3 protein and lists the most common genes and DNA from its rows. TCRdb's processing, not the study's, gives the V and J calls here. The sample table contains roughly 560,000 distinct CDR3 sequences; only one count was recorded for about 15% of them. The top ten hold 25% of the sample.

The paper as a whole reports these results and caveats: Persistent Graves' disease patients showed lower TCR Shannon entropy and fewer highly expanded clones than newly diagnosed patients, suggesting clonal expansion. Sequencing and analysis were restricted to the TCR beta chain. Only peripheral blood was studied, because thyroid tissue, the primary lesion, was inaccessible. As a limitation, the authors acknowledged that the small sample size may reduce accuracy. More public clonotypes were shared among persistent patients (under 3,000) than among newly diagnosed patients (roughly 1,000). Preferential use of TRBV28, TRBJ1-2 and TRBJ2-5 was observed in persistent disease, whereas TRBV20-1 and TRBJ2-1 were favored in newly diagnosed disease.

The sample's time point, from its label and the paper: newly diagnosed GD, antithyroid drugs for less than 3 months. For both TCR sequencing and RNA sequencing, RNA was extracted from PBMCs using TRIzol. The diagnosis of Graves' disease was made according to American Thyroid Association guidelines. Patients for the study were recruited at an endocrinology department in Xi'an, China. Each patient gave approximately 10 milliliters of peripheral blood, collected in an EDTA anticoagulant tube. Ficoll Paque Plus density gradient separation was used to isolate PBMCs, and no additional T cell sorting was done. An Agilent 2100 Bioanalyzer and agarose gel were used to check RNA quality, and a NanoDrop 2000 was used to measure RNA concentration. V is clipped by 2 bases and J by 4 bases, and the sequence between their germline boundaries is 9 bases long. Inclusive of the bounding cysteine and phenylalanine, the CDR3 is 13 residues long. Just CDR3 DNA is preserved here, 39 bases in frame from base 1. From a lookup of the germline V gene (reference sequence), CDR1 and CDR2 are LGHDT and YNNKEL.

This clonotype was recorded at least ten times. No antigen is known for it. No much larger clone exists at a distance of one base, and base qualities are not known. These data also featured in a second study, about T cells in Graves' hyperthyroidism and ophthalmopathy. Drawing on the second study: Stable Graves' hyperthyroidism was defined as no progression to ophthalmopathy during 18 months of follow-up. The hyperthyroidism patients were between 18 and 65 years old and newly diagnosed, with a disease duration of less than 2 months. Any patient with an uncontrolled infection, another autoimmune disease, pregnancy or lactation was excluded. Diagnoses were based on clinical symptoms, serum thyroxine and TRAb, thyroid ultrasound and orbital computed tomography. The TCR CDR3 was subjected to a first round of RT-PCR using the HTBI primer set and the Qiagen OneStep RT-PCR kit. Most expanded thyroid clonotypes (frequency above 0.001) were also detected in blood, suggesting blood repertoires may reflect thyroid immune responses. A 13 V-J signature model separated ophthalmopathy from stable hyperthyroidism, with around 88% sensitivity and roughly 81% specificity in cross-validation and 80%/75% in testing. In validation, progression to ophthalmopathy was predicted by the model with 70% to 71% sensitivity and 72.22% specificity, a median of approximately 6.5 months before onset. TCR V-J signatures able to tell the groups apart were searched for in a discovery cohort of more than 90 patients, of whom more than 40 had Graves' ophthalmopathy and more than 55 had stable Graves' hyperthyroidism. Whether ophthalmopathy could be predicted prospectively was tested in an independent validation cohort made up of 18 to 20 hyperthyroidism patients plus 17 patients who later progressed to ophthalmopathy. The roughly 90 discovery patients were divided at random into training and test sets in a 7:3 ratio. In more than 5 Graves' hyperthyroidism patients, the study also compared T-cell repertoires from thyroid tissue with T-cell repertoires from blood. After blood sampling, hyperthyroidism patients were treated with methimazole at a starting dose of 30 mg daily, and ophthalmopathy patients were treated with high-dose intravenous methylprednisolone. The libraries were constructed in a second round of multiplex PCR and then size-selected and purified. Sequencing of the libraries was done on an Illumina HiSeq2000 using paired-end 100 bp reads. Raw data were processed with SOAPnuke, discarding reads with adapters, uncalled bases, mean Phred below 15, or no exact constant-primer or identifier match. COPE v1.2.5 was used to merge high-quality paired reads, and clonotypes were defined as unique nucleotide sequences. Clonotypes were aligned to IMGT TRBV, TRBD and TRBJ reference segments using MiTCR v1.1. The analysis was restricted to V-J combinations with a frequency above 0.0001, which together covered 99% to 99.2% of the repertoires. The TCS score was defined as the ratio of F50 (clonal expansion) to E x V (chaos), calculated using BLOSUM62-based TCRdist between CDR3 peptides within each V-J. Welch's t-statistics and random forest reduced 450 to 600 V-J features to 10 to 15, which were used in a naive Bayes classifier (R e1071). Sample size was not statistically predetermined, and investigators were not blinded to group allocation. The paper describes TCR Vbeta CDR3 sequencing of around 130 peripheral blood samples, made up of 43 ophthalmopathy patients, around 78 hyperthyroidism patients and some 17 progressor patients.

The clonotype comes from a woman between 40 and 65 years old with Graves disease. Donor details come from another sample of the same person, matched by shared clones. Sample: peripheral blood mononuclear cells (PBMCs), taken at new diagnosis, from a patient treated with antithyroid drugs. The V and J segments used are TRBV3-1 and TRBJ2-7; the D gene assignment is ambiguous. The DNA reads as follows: TGTGCCAGCAGCCAAACCGCTGTGTACGAGCAGTACTTC. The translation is CASSQTAVYEQYF.